Here is one T cell receptor beta chain with its context. The sample carries other DNA sequences with the same CDR3. The sample is drawn from a study of T cells after somatic rescue of genetic block. Sequenced by immunoSEQ multiplex PCR; TCRdb stores in-frame clones only, minus some. The sample lists over 8,000 clones; approximately 79% were seen once. CDR3 length: 18 residues. Germline CDR1 is SQVTM and CDR2 is ANQGSEA. The junction had 18 bases not matched to a gene; V was cut back by 4 bases and J by 6 bases. The TCR originated in a boy younger than 18. Sequencing was done on a sample of peripheral blood mononuclear cells (PBMCs). The genes are TRBV29-1 and TRBJ2-5; the match to TRBD2 covers 12 bases. CDR3 sequence (DNA): TGCAGCGTTGTTATTAGGAGGCTAGCGGGGGGGCCTGGGAAGACCCAGTACTTC. This codes for CSVVIRRLAGGPGKTQYF.